This TCR beta chain was recovered during a study of response to subunit inactivated influenza vaccine. Points from the study as a whole: T cells newly recruited by each seasonal influenza vaccination are few, the authors suggested.

V dropped 7 bases and J dropped 4; count of bases not matched to a gene: 12. The germline V gene encodes CDR1 DFQATT and CDR2 SNEGSKA (reference sequence). The CDR3 has 14 residues. This clonotype was picked up many times. Its antigen is unknown. From the RT-PCR reads, TCRdb called clonotypes with MiXCR, one entry per CDR3 protein. The repertoire holds around 500,000 distinct CDR3 sequences, with about 10% as singletons. The TCR was taken from a man aged 45-65 years who received an inactivated influenza vaccine. This chain connects TRBV20-1 to TRBJ2-7; TRBD2 matches at 8 bases. Here the sequenced sample was PBMCs from blood, taken about 6 weeks after vaccination. For the CDR3, the DNA is TGCAGTGGCCGGTGGGCGGGAGGAAAATACGAGCAGTACTTC. This gives the protein CSGRWAGGKYEQYF.